The entry below describes one TCR beta chain. This clone has more than one count but fewer than ten. Its cognate antigen has yet to be identified. The input lacks base qualities; no much larger clone sits a single base away. This entry is derived from a study of PD-1 blockade in classical Hodgkin lymphoma (dated by TCRdb to about 2020). Concerning the study at large: Nivolumab dosing was 3 mg/kg intravenously every 2 weeks, continuing until either disease progression or unacceptable toxicity. A peripheral blood immune signature of response to PD-1 blockade in classical Hodgkin lymphoma was defined using TCR beta sequencing and CyTOF. Study-level results and caveats: Patients starting nivolumab less than 1 year after ASCT had lower diversity and were excluded from later analyses to avoid confounding by immune reconstitution. Among trial patients, those achieving complete response had baseline diversity similar to that of newly diagnosed patients, while diversity was significantly lower in partial responders and progressors. Baseline TCR diversity was reported to be lower in newly diagnosed patients than in healthy donors, and even lower in relapsed/refractory patients. CD4+ but not CD8+ TCR diversity rose significantly by C4D1 (p=0.0027 vs p=0.16), most apparent in complete responders (p=0.02). The study covered only a single clinical trial cohort, and the causes of the repertoire differences, possibly disease activity or prior therapy, were still not defined.

Per the germline V gene, MDHEN is the CDR1 and SYDVKM is the CDR2. V and J lose 6 bases and 3 bases, and a span of 12 bases separates them. The cysteine opens and the phenylalanine closes a CDR3 of 13 amino acids. Only CDR3 DNA is held: 39 bases, read in frame from base 1. Genomic DNA was extracted with the Qiagen DNeasy kit from unsorted PBMCs and from negatively selected CD4+ and CD8+ fractions. TCR beta CDR3 regions were subjected to amplification by immunoSEQ multiplex PCR with primers that anneal to V and J segments. Amplification bias was minimized using a synthetic immune receptor repertoire, and residual bias was removed computationally after sequencing. For the original study's pipeline: Custom Python scripts were used to quantify repertoire diversity as the Shannon entropy index. Unsorted, CD4+ and CD8+ repertoires were analyzed separately, except in combined analyses where CD4+ and CD8+ sequences were merged in silico. Clonal expansion was defined as at least a 2-fold frequency increase after treatment relative to C1D1, with a pseudocount of 0.5 for undetected baseline clones. Singleton clones were defined as clones with 0 or 1 copy at C1D1, and non-singleton clones were defined as clones with 2 or more copies. Clones expanded in unsorted samples were labelled as CD4+, CD8+ or unknown by matching protein sequences in sorted samples from the same patient. Diversity changes from C1D1 to C4D1 were tested in paired samples using Wilcoxon tests. The table comes from immuneACCESS by way of TCRdb, which keeps in-frame sequences with V and J called. Part of the clones is missing from these tables; in studies checked, under half for an unresolved V gene and the rest for unknown reasons. V, J and clone size were drawn from that table, and D and trimming were deduced from the DNA. A total of about 28,000 clones appear in this sample, roughly 80% of them only once. Approximately 0.62% of the sample goes to the ten largest clones.

What this sample's time point label stands for: cycle 4 day 1 (C4D1), after more than five weeks of nivolumab. All trial patients had relapsed after autologous stem cell transplantation, with cohorts A, B and C differing in prior brentuximab vedotin exposure. Using a Miltenyi CD4+ T cell isolation kit, CD4+ T cells were purified from thawed PBMCs through magnetic negative selection. The trial cohort was composed of 55 to 65 patients with relapsed/refractory classical Hodgkin lymphoma, for whom complete response, partial response or progressive disease was recorded as best overall response. Single-agent nivolumab was administered to trial patients in the multi-cohort phase II CheckMate 205 trial. An independent review committee assessed best overall response by applying the 2007 International Working Group response criteria. Trial PBMCs were obtained immediately prior to nivolumab initiation (C1D1) and on therapy at cycle 2 day 1 and cycle 4 day 1. Peripheral blood was collected in 8 mL Vacutainer Cell Preparation Tubes, from which PBMCs were isolated by centrifugation and then cryopreserved. Purified CD4+ and CD8+ fractions were prepared only for cases with an additional available PBMC sample. On LS columns in a quadroMACS separator, the magnetically labelled cells were depleted, and the flow-through was collected as the purified fraction.

The sequence was collected from a human donor with classical Hodgkin lymphoma. The sequence joins TRBV28 to TRBJ2-7; TRBD2 is possibly the D segment (6 matching bases). The sample was CD4+ T cells from blood, taken before the fourth cycle of nivolumab. The nucleotide sequence reads TGTGCCAGCAGCACCGGGAGCCTCTACGAGCAGTACTTC. This sequence encodes CASSTGSLYEQYF.